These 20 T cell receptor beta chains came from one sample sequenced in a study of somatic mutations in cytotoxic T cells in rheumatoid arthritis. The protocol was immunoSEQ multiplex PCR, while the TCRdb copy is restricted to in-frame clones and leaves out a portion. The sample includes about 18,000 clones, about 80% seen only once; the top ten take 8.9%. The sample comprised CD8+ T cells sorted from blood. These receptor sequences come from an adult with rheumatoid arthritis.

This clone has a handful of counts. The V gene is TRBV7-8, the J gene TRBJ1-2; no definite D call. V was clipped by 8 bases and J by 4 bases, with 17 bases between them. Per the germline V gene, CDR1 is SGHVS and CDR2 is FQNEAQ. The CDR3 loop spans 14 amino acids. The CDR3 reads CASGLAGAAYGYTF. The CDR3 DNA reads TGTGCCAGCGGATTGGCAGGAGCCGCCTATGGCTACACCTTC.

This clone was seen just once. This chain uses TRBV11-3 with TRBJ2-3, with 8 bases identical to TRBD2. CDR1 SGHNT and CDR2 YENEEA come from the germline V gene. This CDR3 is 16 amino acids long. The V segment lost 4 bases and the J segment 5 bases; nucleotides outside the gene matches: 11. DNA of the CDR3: TGTGCCAGCAGCTCCAGCCGCGGGGGGTATGAAGATACGCAGTATTTT. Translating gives CASSSSRGGYEDTQYF. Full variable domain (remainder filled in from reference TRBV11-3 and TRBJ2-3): EAGVVQSPRYKIIEKKQPVAFWCNPISGHNTLYWYLQNLGQGPELLIRYENEEAVDDSQLPKDRFSAERLKGVDSTLKIQPAELGDSAVYLCASSSSRGGYEDTQYFGPGTRLTVL.

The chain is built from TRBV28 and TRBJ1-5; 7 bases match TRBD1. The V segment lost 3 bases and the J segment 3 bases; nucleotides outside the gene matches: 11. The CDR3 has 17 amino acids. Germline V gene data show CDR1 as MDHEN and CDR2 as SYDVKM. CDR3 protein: CASSFPPGTDYNQPQHF. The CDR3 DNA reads TGTGCCAGCAGTTTCCCTCCCGGGACAGATTACAATCAGCCCCAGCATTTT.

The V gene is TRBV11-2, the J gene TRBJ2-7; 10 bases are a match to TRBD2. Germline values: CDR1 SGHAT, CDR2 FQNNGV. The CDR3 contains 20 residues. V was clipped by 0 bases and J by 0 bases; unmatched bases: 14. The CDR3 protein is CASSLDAGTSDFDLSYEQYF. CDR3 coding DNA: TGTGCCAGCAGCTTAGATGCCGGGACTAGCGATTTCGACCTCTCCTACGAGCAGTACTTC.

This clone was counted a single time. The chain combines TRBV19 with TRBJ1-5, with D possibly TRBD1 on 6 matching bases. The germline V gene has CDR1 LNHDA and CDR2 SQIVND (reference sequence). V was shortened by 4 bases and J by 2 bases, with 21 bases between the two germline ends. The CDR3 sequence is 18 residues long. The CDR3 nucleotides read TGTGCCAGTAGTAGCACCCCAAACAGGGCGAGGGGCAATCAGCCCCAGCATTTT. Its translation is CASSSTPNRARGNQPQHF.

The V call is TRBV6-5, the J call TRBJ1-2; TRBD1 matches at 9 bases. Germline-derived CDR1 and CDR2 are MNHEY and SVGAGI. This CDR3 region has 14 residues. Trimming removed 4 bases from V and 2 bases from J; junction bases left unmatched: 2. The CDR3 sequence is CASSFGQGNYGYTF. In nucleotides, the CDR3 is TGTGCCAGCAGTTTCGGACAGGGGAACTATGGCTACACCTTC.

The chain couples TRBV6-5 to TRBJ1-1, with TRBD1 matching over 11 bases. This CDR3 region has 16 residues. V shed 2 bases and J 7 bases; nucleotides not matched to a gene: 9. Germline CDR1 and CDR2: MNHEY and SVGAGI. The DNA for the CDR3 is TGTGCCAGCAGTTACGATCGGACAGGGGGCCCCGGTGAAGCTTTCTTT. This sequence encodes CASSYDRTGGPGEAFF.

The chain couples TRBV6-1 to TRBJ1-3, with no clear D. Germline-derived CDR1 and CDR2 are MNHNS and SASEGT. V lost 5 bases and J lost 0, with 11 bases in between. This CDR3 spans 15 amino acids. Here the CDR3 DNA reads TGTGCCAGCAGTTCTTACGGTTCCTCTGGAAACACCATATATTTT. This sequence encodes CASSSYGSSGNTIYF.

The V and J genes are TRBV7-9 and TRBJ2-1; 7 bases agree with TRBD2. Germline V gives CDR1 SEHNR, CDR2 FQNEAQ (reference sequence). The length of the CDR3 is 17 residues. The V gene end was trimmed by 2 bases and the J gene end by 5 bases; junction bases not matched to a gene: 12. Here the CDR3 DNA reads TGTGCCAGCAGCTTAAACCGACTAGCAACCGGGAACAATGAGCAGTTCTTC. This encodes CASSLNRLATGNNEQFF. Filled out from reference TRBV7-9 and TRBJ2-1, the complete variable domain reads DTGVSQNPRHKITKRGQNVTFRCDPISEHNRLYWYRQTLGQGPEFLTYFQNEAQLEKSRLLSDRFSAERPKGSFSTLEIQRTEQGDSAMYLCASSLNRLATGNNEQFFGPGTRLTVL.

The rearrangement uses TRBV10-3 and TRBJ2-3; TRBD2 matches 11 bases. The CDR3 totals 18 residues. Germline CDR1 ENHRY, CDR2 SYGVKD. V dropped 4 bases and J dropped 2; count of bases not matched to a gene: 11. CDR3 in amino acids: CAISGVSGRAIDTDTQYF. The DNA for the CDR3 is TGTGCCATCAGTGGTGTTAGCGGGAGGGCCATTGACACAGATACGCAGTATTTT.

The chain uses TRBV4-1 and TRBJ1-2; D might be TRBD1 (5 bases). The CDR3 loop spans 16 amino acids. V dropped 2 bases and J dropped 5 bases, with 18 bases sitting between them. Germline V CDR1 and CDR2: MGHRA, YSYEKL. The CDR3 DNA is TGCGCCAGCAGCCAAACGGGGATGGGACTGGATTATGGCTACACCTTC. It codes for CASSQTGMGLDYGYTF.

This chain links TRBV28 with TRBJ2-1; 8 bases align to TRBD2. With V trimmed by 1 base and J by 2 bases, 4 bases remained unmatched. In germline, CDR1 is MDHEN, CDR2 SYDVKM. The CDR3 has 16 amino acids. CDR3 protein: CASSLYREGTYNEQFF. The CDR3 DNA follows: TGTGCCAGCAGTTTATACCGGGAGGGCACCTACAATGAGCAGTTCTTC.

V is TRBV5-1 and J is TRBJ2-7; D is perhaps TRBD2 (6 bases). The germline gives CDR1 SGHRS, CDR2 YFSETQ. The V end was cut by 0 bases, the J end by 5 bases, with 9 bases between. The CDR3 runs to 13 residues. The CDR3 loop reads CASSLGGVDEQYF. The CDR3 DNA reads TGCGCCAGCAGCTTGGGGGGGGTCGACGAGCAGTACTTC.

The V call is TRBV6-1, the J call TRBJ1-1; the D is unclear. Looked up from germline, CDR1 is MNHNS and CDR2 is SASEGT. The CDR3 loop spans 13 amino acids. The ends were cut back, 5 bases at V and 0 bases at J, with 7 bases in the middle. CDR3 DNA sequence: TGTGCCAGCAGTCCTACACTGAACACTGAAGCTTTCTTT. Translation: CASSPTLNTEAFF.

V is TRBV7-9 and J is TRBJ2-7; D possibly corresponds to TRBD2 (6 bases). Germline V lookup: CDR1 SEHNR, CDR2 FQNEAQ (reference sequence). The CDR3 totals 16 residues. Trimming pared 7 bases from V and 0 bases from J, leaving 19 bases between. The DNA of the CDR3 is TGTGCCAGCACCCCTAGGTCGGGGGAAGGCTCCTACGAGCAGTACTTC. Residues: CASTPRSGEGSYEQYF.

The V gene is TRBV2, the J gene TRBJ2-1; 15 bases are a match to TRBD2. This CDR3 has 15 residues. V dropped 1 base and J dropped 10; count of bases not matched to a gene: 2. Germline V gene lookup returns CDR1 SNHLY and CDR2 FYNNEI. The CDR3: CASSEGTSGREEQFF. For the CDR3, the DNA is TGTGCCAGCAGTGAAGGGACTAGCGGGAGGGAGGAGCAGTTCTTC.

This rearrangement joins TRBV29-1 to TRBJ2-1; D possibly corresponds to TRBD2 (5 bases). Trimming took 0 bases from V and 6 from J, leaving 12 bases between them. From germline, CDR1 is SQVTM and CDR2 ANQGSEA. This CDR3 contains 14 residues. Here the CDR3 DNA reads TGCAGCGTTGAAGAAGGGAGTACGTCCAATGAGCAGTTCTTC. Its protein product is CSVEEGSTSNEQFF.

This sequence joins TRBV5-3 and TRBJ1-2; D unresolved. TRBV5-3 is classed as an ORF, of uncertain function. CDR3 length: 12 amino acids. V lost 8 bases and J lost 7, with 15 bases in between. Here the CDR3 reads CARVPPPCGYTF. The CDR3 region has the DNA TGTGCCAGGGTCCCACCTCCTTGTGGCTACACCTTC.

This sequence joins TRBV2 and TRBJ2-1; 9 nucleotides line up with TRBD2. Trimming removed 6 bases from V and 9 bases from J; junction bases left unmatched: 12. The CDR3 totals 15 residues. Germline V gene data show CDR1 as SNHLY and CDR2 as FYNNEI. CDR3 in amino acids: CASSATWREGREQFF. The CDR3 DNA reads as TGTGCCAGCAGCGCAACGTGGCGGGAGGGCCGTGAGCAGTTCTTC. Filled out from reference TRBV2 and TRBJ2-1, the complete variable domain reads EPEVTQTPSHQVTQMGQEVILRCVPISNHLYFYWYRQILGQKVEFLVSFYNNEISEKSEIFDDQFSVERPDGSNFTLKIRSTKLEDSAMYFCASSATWREGREQFFGPGTRLTVL.

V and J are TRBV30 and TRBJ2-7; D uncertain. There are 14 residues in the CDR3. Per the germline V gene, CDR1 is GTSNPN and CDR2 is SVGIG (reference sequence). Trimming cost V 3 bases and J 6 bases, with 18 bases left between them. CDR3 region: CAWSFAGPIREQYF. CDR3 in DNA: TGTGCCTGGAGCTTCGCCGGGCCAATCCGCGAGCAGTACTTC.